The subject of this entry is one T cell receptor (beta chain). This clone came up once. What antigen it recognizes has not been identified. Per-base quality was not reported, and no clone a single base away is much larger than it. Including cysteine and phenylalanine, the CDR3 has 15 amino acids. Only the CDR3 part of the read is kept: 45 bases, read in frame from the first base. The germline V gene yields SNHLY for CDR1 and FYNNEI for CDR2. Trimming leaves V shorter by 5 bases and J shorter by 0 bases, with the junction holding 3 bases beyond the gene matches. The data stem from a study of blood T cell repertoires in COVID-19 (dated by TCRdb to the early 2020s). The study in broad terms: Samples covering the acute and convalescent phases of COVID-19 were provided by collaborators in the United States, Italy and Spain. The material from the prospective study consisted of cDNA or gDNA derived from T cells, B-cell-depleted T cells, or PBMCs. Deeply sampled blood TCRbeta repertoires from subjects exposed to, actively infected with, or recovered from COVID-19 were included in the dataset. The repertoires were released in a freely available public database meant as a resource for research on the immune response to SARS-CoV-2. Samples came from the ongoing ImmuneRACE study (first 160 participants) plus 1,254 subjects from 6 global collaborators. Sample metadata almost always included a de-identified subject ID, COVID-19 status, age in years and sex. Where available, HLA class I and class II types were taken from metadata supplied by the sample provider and were not determined by assay-based typing.

The paper as a whole reports these results and caveats: Clinical and demographic metadata were provided uncurated, with the amount varying by source and participant.

TCRbeta CDR3 regions were amplified from genomic DNA using the immunoSEQ Assay, a bias-controlled multiplex PCR. For the original study's pipeline: Within the assay, amplification of reference gene primers was used to estimate how many nucleated cells each sample contained. To quantify the absolute abundance of each unique TCRbeta CDR3 rearrangement, sequence reads were collapsed and filtered. For each sample, productive Simpson clonality was calculated as the square root of Simpson's diversity index over productive rearrangements. TCRdb retrieved this table from immuneACCESS and kept in-frame rearrangements only. Not all clones are present; in checked studies, unresolved V genes account for under half, and no reason is known for the remainder. The DNA was the basis for D and trimming; V, J and clone size are from that table. For this sample the table gives a few hundred thousand clones, of which roughly nine tenths were detected only once. Of the sample, 4% to 5% is held by the ten largest clones.

A second Seattle source provided samples from volunteer blood donors who had recovered from COVID-19. Collaborating institutions collected whole blood in K2EDTA tubes following their own protocols. For TCRbeta analysis, collaborators shipped samples as frozen whole blood, isolated PBMCs, or DNA extracted from either of those sample types. The receptor chain draws on TRBV2 and TRBJ2-1, with 8 junctional bases fitting TRBD2. The sample comprised peripheral blood. The sequence was collected from a woman aged 40 to 49 who had recovered from COVID-19. This receptor carries the CDR3 CASSLSGSSYNEQFF. The sequence in DNA is TGTGCCAGCAGTCTCAGCGGGAGCTCCTACAATGAGCAGTTCTTC.